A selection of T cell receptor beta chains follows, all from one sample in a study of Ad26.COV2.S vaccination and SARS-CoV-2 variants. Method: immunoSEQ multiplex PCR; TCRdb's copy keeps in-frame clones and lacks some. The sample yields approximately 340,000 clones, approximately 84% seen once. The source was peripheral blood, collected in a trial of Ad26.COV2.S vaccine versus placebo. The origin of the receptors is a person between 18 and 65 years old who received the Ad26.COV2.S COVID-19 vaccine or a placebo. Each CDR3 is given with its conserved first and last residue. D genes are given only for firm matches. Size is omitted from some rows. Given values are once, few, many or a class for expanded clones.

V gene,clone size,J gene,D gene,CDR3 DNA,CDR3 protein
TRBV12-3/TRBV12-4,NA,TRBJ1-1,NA,TGTGCCAGCAGTGACGGTAAGAACACTGAAGCTTTCTTT,CASSDGKNTEAFF
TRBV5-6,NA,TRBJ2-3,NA,TGTGCCAGCAGCCGACTTTTAGATACGCAGTATTTT,CASSRLLDTQYF
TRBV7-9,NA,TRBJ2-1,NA,TGTGCCAGCAGCTTAGCGGTGGGGGACAATGAGCAGTTCTTC,CASSLAVGDNEQFF
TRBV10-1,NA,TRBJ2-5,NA,TGCGCCAGCCTCCAGGGGCGAGGGGAGACCCAGTACTTC,CASLQGRGETQYF
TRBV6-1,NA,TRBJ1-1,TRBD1,TGTGCCAGCCGACAGGGGTTGAACACTGAAGCTTTCTTT,CASRQGLNTEAFF
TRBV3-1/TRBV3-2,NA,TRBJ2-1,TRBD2,TGTGCCAGCAGCCAAGACCTACCCCTTTTGCGGGAGGTCGCTCGTTCCTACAATGAGCAGTTCTTC,CASSQDLPLLREVARSYNEQFF
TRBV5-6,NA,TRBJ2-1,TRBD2,TGTGCCAGCAACGGAGCGGGGGGGCTCTACAATGAGCAGTTCTTC,CASNGAGGLYNEQFF
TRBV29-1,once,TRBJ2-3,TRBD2,TGCAGCCTCGGGGGGAGTCCAGATACGCAGTATTTT,CSLGGSPDTQYF
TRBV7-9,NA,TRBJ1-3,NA,TGTGCCAGCAGCTTAGTATCTGGAAACACCATATATTTT,CASSLVSGNTIYF
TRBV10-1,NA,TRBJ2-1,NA,TGCGCCAGCAGTGAGTCGACGGCGGGGACATCTGGCGATGAGCAGTTCTTC,CASSESTAGTSGDEQFF
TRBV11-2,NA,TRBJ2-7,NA,TGTGCCAGCAGCTTAACAGTGGTAACCTACGAGCAGTACTTC,CASSLTVVTYEQYF
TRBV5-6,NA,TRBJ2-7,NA,TGTGCCAGCAGCCCACAGGGATACGAGCAGTACTTC,CASSPQGYEQYF
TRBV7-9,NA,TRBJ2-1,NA,TGTGCCAGCAGCTCCGGAGTACTGTCCGGTGAGCAGTTCTTC,CASSSGVLSGEQFF
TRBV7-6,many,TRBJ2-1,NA,TGTGCCAGCGGAATATCAGGGGGGCCGGGCAATGAGCAGTTCTTC,CASGISGGPGNEQFF
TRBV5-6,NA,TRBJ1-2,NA,TGTGCCAGCAGCAACCTACAGGGAATCTCTGGCTACACCTTC,CASSNLQGISGYTF
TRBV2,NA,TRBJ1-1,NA,TGTGCCAGCAGTGTCCGGACCGAAGCTTTCTTT,CASSVRTEAFF